This T cell receptor beta chain was observed in a study of identifying expanded T cells in peripheral blood. Only in-frame clones appear in the TCRdb table, and some are missing; sequencing was by immunoSEQ multiplex PCR. The sample yields 50,000 or so clones, roughly nine tenths seen once. Trimming cost V 1 base and J 8 bases, with 11 bases left between them. The CDR3 totals 13 residues. Germline CDR1 SGHTA, CDR2 FQGTGA. On this clone: The antigen is not known.

Study results and limitations: Over two and four weeks, about 16.4 and 19 clones changed, versus around 1.1 between replicates.

Sequenced sample: blood. This sequence was found in a person aged 18 to 75 in good health. The V gene is TRBV7-3, the J gene TRBJ1-2, with no clear D. The CDR3 loop is CASSLNAGMGYTF. The CDR3 DNA follows: TGTGCCAGCAGCTTAAACGCTGGGATGGGCTACACCTTC.